This T cell receptor beta chain was captured in a study of T cell responses to AZD1222 COVID-19 vaccine. Study-level points and caveats: Rises in breadth and depth of Spike-specific TCRs came after two AZD1222 doses. Females made up more of the donors, who were largely white British, and clonal diversity may have come out too low. Targeting of unmutated variant regions was reportedly seen in nearly half of spike-specific TCRs.

Second-dose schedules of about 4 or about 12 weeks were combined. About this clone: Its specificity is unknown.

With 0 bases removed from V and 1 base from J, the gap between germline ends came to 11 bases. The CDR3 is 16 amino acids. Germline V gene sequence: CDR1 SGDLS, CDR2 YYNGEE. Generated by immunoSEQ multiplex PCR, the TCRdb table keeps only in-frame clones and is missing some. The repertoire has about 150,000 clones, around 93% of them found once; the top ten carry 6.5% to 8%. Material: peripheral blood, obtained 28 days after the second AZD1222 dose. The V and J genes are TRBV9 and TRBJ1-5; TRBD1 is a possible D gene (5 bases). The source is an adult who received the AZD1222 COVID-19 vaccine. The CDR3 region is CASSVDGGFSNQPQHF. CDR3 nucleotides: TGTGCCAGCAGCGTAGATGGGGGGTTCAGCAATCAGCCCCAGCATTTT.